This T cell receptor beta chain was recovered during a study of cytomegalovirus exposure and HLA in healthy donors. Nominal health characterized the donors when sampled, though unrecorded immune exposures were likely. For this clone: What it binds is unknown. No DNA is shown, since the ends of the CDR3 on it are uncertain; the CDR3 is the one TCRdb lists.

Overall study results and limits: Equally common other TCR beta chains were less clonally expanded than HLA-associated ones, a later analysis found. Accurate HLA-A and HLA-B prediction from TCR beta sequences was reported for most subjects. In vitro testing confirmed three CMV-associated chains as specific for CMV antigens.

The study ran its PCR with 60 Vbeta and 13 Jbeta primers. Clones were read by immunoSEQ multiplex PCR, and TCRdb kept only the in-frame ones, dropping some. This sample yields under 150,000 clones, of which around 72% are seen a single time; approximately 3.9% belongs to the top ten. Sequencing was performed on PBMCs. The receptor was isolated from a man in his fifties or sixties in good health and CMV-seropositive.

CDR3 region: CSVAHGTGKGGFF. This sequence joins TRBV29-1 and TRBJ2-1; TRBD1, the table's D call, lacks a check against the DNA. The CDR3 totals 13 residues, both ends included. The V gene's germline CDR1 is SQVTM and CDR2 ANQGSEA.